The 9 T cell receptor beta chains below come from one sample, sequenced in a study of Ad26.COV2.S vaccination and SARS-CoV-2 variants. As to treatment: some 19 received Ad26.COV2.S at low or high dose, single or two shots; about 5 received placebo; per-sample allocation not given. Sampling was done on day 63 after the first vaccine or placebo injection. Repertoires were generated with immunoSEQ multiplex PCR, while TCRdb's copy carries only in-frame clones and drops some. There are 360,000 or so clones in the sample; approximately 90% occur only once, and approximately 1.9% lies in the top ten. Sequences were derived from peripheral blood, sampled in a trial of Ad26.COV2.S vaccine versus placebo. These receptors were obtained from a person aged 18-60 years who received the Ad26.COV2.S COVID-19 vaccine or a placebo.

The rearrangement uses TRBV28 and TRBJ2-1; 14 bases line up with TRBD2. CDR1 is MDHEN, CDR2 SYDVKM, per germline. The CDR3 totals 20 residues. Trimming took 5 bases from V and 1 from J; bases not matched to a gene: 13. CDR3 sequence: CASSRLGTSGRRGSYNEQFF. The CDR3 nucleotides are TGTGCCAGCAGTCGCCTGGGGACTAGCGGGAGAAGGGGGTCCTACAATGAGCAGTTCTTC.

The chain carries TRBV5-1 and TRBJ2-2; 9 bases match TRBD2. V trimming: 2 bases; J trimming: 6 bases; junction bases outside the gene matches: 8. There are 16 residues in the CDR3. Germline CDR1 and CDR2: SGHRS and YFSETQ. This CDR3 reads CASSLQLAGVAGELFF. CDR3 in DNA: TGCGCCAGCAGCTTACAGTTAGCGGGAGTCGCCGGGGAGCTGTTTTTT.

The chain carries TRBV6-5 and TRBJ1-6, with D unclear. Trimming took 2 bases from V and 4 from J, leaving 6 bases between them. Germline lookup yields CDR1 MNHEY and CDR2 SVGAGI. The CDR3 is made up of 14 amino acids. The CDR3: CASSYRRYNSPLHF. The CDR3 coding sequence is TGTGCCAGCAGTTACAGACGGTATAATTCACCCCTCCACTTT.

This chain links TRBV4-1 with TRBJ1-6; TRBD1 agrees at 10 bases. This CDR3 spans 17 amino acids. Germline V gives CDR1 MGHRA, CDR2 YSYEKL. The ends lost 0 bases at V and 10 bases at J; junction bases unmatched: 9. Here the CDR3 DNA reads TGCGCCAGCAGCCAAGATGAGACAGGGGGCGCAAGGTCACCCCTCCACTTT. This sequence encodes CASSQDETGGARSPLHF.

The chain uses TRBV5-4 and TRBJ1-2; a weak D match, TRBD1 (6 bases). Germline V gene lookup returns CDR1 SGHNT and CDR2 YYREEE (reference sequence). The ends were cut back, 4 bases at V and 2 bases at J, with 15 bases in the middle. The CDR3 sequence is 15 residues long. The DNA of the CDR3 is TGTGCCAGCAGCCTCCGAGGTGGACAGAACTATGGCTACACCTTC. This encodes CASSLRGGQNYGYTF.

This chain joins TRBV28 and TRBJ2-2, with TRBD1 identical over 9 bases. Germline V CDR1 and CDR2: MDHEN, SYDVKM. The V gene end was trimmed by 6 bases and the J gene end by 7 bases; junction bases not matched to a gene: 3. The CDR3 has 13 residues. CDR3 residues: CASRRQGGGELFF. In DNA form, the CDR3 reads TGTGCCAGCAGGAGACAGGGGGGCGGGGAGCTGTTTTTT.

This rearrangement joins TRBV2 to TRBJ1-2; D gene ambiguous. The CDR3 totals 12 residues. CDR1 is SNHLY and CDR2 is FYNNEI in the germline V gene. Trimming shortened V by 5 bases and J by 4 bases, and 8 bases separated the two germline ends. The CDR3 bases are TGTGCCAGCAGTCCCCTCGGCTATGGCTACACCTTC. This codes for CASSPLGYGYTF. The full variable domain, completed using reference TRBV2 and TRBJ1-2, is EPEVTQTPSHQVTQMGQEVILRCVPISNHLYFYWYRQILGQKVEFLVSFYNNEISEKSEIFDDQFSVERPDGSNFTLKIRSTKLEDSAMYFCASSPLGYGYTFGSGTRLTVV.

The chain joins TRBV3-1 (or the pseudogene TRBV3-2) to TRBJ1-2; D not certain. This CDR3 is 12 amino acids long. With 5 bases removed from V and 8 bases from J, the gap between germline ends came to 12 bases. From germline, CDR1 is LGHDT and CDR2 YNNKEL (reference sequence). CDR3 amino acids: CASSSHPMGYTF. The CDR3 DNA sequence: TGTGCCAGCAGCAGTCACCCCATGGGCTACACCTTC.

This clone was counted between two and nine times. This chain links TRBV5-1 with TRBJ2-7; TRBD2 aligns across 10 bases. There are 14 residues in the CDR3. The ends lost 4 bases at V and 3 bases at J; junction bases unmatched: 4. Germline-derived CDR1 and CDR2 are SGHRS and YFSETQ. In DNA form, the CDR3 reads TGCGCCAGCAGCCCGGGGACTAGCGTCTACGAGCAGTACTTC. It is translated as CASSPGTSVYEQYF.